This TCR beta chain is from a study of CD8+ T cells in alopecia areata. Study summary: Treatment of the treated patients consisted of oral tofacitinib, 5 to 10 mg twice daily. Patients remained on tofacitinib for 6 to 18 months and then went 6 months without it. Study-wide results and caveats: Clonality exceeded that of normal scalp in lesional scalp, most notably in alopecia totalis/universalis. Relative to mice, TCR sharing across patients was less clear, a difference possibly HLA-related.

cDNA serving as the sequencing template came from extracted, reverse transcribed RNA. TCRdb keeps only in-frame clones here, not all; method: immunoSEQ multiplex PCR. Here the sample spans fewer than 150,000 clones, under 40% being singletons. This clone came up a few times. Its antigen is not known. The same CDR3 is also encoded by other DNA sequences in this sample. CDR3 length equals 12 residues. Trimming shortened V by 4 bases and J by 5 bases, and 11 bases separated the two germline ends. Germline values: CDR1 SQVTM, CDR2 ANQGSEA. The genes are TRBV29-1 and TRBJ1-1; D is ambiguous. The sequenced sample was CD4+ T cells sorted from blood. The TCR was taken from a human donor with alopecia areata. CDR3 in amino acids: CSVVRGGTEAFF. The CDR3 DNA sequence: TGCAGCGTTGTACGGGGTGGGACTGAAGCTTTCTTT.